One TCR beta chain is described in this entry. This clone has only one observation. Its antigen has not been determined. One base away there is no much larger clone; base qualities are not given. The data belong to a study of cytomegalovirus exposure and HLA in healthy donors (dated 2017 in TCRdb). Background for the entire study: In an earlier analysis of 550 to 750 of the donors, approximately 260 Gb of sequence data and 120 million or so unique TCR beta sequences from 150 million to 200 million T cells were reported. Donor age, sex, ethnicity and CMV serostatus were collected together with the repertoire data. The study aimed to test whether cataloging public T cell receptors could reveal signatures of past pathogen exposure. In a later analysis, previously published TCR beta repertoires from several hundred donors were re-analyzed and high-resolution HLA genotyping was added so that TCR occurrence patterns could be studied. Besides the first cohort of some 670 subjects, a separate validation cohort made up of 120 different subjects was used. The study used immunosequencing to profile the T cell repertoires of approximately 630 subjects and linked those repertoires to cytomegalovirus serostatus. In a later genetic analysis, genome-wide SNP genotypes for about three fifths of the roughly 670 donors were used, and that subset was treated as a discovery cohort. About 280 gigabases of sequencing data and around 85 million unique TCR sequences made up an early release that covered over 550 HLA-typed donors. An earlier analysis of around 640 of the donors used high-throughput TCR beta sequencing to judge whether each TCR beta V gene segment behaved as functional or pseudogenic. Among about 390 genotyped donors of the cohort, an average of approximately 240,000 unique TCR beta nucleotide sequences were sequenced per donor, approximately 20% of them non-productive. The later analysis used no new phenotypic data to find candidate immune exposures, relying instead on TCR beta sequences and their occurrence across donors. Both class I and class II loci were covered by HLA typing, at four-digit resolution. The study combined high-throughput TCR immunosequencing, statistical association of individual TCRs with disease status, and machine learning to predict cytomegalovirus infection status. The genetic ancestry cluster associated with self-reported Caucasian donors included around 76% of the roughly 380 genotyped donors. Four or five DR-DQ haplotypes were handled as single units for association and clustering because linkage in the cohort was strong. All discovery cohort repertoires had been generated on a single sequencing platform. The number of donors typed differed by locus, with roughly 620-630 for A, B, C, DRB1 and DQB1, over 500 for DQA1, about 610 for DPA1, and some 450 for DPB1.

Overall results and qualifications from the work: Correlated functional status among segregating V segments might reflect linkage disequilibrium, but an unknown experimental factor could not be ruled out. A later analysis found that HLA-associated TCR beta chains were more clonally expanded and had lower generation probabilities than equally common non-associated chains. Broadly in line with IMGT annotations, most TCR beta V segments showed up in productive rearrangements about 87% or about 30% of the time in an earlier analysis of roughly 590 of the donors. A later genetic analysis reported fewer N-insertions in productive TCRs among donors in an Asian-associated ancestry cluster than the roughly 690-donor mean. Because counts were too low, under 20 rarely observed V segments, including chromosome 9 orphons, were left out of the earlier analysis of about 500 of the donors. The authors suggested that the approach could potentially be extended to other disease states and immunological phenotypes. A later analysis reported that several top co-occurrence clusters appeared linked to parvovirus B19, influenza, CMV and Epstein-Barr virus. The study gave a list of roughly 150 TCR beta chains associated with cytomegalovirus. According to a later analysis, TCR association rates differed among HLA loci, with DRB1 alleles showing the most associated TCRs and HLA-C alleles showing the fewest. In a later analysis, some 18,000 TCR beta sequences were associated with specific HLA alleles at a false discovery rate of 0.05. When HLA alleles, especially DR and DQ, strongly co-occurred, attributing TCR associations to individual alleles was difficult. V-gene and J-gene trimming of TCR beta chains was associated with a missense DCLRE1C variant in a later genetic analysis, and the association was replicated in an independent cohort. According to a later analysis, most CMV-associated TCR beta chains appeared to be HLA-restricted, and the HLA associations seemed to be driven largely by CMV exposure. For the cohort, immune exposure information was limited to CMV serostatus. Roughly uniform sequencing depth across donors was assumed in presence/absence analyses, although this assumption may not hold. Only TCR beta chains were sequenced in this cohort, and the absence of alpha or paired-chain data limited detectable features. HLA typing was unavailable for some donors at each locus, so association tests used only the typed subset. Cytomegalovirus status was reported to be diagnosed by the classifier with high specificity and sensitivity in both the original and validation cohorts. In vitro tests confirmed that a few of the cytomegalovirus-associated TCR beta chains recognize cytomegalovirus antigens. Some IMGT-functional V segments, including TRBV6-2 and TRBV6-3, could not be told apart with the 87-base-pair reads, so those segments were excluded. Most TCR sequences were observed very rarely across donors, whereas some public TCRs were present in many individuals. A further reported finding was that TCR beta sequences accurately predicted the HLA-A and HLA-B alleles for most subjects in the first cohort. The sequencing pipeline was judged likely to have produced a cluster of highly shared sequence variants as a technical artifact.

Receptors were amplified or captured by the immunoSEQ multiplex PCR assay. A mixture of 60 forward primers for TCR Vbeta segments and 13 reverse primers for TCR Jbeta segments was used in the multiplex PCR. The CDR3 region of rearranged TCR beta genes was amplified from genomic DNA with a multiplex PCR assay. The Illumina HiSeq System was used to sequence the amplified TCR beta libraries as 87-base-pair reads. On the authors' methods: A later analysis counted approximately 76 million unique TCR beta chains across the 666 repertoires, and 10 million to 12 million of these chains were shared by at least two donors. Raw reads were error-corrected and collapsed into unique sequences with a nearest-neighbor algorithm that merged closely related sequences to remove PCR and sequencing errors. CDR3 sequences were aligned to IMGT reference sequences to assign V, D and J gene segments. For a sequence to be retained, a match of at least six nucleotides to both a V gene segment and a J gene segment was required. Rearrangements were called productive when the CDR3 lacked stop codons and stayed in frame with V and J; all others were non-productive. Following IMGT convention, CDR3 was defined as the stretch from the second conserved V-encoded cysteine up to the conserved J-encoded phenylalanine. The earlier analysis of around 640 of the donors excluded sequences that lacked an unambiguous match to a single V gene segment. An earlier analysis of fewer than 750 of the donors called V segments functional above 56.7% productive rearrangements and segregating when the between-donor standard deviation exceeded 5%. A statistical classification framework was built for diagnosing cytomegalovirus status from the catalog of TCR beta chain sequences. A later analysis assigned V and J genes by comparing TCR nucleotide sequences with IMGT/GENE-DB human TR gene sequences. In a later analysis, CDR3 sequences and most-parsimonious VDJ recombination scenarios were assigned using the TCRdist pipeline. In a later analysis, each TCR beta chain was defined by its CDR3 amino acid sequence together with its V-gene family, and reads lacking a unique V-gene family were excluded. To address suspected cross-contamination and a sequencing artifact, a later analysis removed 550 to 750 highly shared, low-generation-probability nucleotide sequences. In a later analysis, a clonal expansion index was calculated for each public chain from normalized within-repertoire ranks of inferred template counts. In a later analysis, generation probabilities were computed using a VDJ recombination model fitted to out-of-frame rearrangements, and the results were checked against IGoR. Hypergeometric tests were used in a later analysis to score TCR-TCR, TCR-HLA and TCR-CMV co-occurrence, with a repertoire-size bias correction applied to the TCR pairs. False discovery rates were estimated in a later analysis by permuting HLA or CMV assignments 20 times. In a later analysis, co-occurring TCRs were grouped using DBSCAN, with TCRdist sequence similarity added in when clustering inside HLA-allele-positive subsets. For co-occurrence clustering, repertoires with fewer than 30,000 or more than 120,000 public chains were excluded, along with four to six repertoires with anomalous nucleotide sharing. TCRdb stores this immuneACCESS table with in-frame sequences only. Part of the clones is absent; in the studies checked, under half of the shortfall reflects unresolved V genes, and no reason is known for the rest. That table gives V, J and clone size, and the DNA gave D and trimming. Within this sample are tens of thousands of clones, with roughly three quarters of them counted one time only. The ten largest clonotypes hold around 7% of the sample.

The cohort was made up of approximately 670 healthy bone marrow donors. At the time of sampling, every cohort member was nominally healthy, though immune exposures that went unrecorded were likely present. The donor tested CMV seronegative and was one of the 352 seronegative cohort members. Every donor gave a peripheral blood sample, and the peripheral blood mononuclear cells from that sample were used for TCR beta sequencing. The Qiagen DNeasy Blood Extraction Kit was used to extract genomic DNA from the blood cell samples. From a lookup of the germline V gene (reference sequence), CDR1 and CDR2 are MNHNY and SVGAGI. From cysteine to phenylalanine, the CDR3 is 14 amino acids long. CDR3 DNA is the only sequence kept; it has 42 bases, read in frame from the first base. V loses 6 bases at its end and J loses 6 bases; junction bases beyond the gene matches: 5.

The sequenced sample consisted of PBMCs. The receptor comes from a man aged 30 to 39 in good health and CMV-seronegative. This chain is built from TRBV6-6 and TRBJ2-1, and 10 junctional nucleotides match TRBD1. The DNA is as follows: TGTGCCAGCAGGCCGGGACAGGGGTTCAATGAGCAGTTCTTC. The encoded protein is CASRPGQGFNEQFF.